The entry below gives a single T cell receptor (beta chain) sequence along with its context. This clonotype was observed a few times. The specificity of this receptor is unknown. The sample holds no much larger clone one base away, and base qualities are not on file. The record originates from a study of T-cell memory formation after mild COVID-19 listed by TCRdb under 2021. A note on the overall study: Most TCR sequence clusters were specific to one of the two donors. Longitudinal TCRalpha and TCRbeta repertoire sequencing tracked T-cell clones expanding and contracting after mild COVID-19 in two donors. The cohort was made up of two young adult volunteers, one female and one male, who were previously healthy.

Overall study results and their limits: Some responding clones were detected in pre-infection memory, suggesting pre-existing cross-reactive memory T cells joined the SARS-CoV-2 response. Whether the second-wave clones peaking on day 37 were SARS-CoV-2 specific was not confirmed. The study included only a couple of mild cases, and larger cohorts that include severe cases with pre-infection samples were judged to be necessary. Contracting CD4+ clones were located mainly in the CM and EM memory subsets, whereas CD8+ clones were found to be enriched in EMRA. Clones that contracted from day 15 to 85 showed balanced CD4/CD8 phenotypes, whereas a second wave of clones that expanded from day 15 to 37 leaned towards CD4+.

PBMCs were isolated by Ficoll-Paque density gradient centrifugation. TCRdb shows the sequencer as Illumina NovaSeq 6000. cDNA libraries for TCRalpha and TCRbeta were prepared by 5'RACE using constant-segment primers, with sample barcodes and unique molecular identifiers added. RNA was extracted from every sample with Trizol reagent. Libraries were amplified in two PCR steps, with a second sample barcode and Illumina TruSeq adapters added in the second step. The libraries were sequenced on an Illumina NovaSeq using 2 x 150 bp paired-end reads. Regarding the original processing steps: Demultiplexing of reads and collapsing into UMI-guided consensus sequences were performed with migec v1.2.7. With mixcr v2.1.11, UMI consensuses were aligned to TRA and TRB V and J templates and assembled into clonotypes. Expanded or contracted clonotypes were those called significant by both edgeR and NoisET, with noise models trained on biological replicates. edgeR calls used a false discovery rate-adjusted p below 0.01 and a log2 fold-change threshold of 1. As an exploratory analysis of dynamics, max-normalized trajectories of the 1000 most abundant clonotypes were examined by PCA with hierarchical clustering. Each responding clone was given a CD4 or CD8 phenotype based on the CD4+ and CD8+ repertoires, which had been sequenced separately. Through fastp at Q25 and MiXCR, TCRdb rebuilt clones from the public reads, retaining in-frame beta chains. Merged by CDR3 protein, the rows form single entries marked with the most common genes and DNA. These V and J calls rely on TCRdb rather than the paper's analysis. Counted in this sample were more than 250,000 distinct CDR3 sequences; 15% to 20% of them appeared once. The ten largest clones take up 20% to 25% of the sample.

The trim is 3 bases for V and 3 bases for J, with a gap of 12 bases between the germline ends. There are 15 amino acids in the CDR3, from cysteine to phenylalanine inclusive. The read is trimmed to its CDR3 DNA, 45 bases read in frame from base 1. Recombination connected TRBV12-3 or TRBV12-4 to TRBJ1-5, with the D segment identity uncertain. Sample: PBMCs or a T cell subset sorted from them (not recorded which). The receptor's source is a man between 18 and 29 years old who had mild COVID-19 (a few samples of this study predate the infection). The sample titles of this study are shuffled in the database, so cell type and time point are left out; the donor was told from shared clones. The CDR3 in this case is CASSFFWMNNQPQHF. The nucleotides read TGTGCCAGCAGTTTTTTTTGGATGAACAATCAGCCCCAGCATTTT.